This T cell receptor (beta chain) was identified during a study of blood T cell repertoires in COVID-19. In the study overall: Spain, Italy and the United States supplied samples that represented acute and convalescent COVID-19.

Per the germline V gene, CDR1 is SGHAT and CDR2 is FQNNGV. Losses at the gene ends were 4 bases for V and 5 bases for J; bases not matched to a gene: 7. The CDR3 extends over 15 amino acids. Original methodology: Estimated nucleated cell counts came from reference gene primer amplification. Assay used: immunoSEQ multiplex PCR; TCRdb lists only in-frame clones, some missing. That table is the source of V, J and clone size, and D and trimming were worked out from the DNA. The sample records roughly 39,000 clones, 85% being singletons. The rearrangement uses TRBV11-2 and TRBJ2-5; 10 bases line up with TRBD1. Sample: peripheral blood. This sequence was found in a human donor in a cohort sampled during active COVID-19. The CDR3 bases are TGTGCCAGCAGCTCAGGGACAGGGGCCTCGGAGACCCAGTACTTC. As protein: CASSSGTGASETQYF. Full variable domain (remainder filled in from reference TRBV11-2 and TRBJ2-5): EAGVAQSPRYKIIEKRQSVAFWCNPISGHATLYWYQQILGQGPKLLIQFQNNGVVDDSQLPKDRFSAERLKGVDSTLKIQPAKLEDSAVYLCASSSGTGASETQYFGPGTRLLVL.